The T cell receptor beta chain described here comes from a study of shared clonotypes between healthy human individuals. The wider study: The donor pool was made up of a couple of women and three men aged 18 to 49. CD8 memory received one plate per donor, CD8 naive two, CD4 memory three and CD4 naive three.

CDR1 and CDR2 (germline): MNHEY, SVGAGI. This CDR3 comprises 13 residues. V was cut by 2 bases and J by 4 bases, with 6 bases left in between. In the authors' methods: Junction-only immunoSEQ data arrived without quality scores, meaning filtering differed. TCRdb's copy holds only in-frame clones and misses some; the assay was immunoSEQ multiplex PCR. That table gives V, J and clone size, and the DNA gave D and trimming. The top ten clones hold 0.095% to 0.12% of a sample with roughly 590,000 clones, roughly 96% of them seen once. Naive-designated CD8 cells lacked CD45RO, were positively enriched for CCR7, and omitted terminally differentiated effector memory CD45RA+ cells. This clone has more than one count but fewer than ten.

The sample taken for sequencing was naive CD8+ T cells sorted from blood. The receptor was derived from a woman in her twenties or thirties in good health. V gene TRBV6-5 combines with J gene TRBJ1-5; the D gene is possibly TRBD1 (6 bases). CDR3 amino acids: CASSYDRNQPQHF. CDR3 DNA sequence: TGTGCCAGCAGTTACGACAGGAATCAGCCCCAGCATTTT.